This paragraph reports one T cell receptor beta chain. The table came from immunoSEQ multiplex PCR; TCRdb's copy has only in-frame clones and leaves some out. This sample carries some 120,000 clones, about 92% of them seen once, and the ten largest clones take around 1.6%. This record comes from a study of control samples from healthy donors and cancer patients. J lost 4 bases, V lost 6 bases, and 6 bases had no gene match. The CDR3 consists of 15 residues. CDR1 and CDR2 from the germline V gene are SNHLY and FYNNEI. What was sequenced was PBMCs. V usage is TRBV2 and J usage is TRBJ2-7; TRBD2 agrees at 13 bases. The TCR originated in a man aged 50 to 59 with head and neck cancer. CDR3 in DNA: TGTGCCAGCAGAGAGACTAGCGGGGGGAGATACGAGCAGTACTTC. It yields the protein CASRETSGGRYEQYF.